A single sample is the source of the 27 T cell receptor beta chains below, sequenced in a study of molecular identifiers for immune sequencing clone quantification. TCRdb reprocessed the PCR reads with MiXCR, giving one entry per CDR3 protein. The sample shows about 640,000 distinct CDR3 sequences, 15% to 20% of them seen only once. What was sequenced was naive CD8+ T cells from blood, with Jurkat cell RNA spiked in. Specified subset: FACS-sorted CD8+CD4-CCR7+CD45RA+ naive T cells. Receptors were obtained from a human donor in good health. Some libraries in this study had Jurkat cell RNA spiked in.

The chain uses TRBV19 and TRBJ1-6; 7 bases line up with TRBD1. This CDR3 spans 14 amino acids. The germline CDR1 and CDR2 sequences are LNHDA and SQIVND (reference sequence). Losses at the gene ends were 6 bases for V and 10 bases for J; bases not matched to a gene: 9. Here the CDR3 DNA reads TGTGCCAGTAGAACGACAGGGCTAGGCTCACCCCTCCACTTT. This sequence encodes CASRTTGLGSPLHF.

In DNA form, the CDR3 reads TGCGCCAGCAGCCAAGATGGGCCCCAAGGAGATATCGCTGAAGCTTTCTTT. Translation: CASSQDGPQGDIAEAFF. The chain recombines TRBV4-1 with TRBJ1-1; D is uncertain. The CDR3 covers 17 residues. Trimming stripped 0 bases from V and 6 bases from J, with 20 bases between. The germline gives CDR1 MGHRA, CDR2 YSYEKL.

Notes on this clonotype: This could be a read error, since a much larger clone is one nucleotide away. V usage is TRBV29-1 and J usage is TRBJ2-1, with TRBD2 matching over 12 bases. Germline CDR1 is SQVTM and CDR2 is ANQGSEA. The CDR3 has 17 residues. CDR3 in amino acids: CSVEGTSGASYNNEQSF. In DNA form, the CDR3 reads TGCAGCGTTGAAGGGACTAGCGGGGCCTCTTATAACAATGAGCAGTCCTTC.

About this clonotype itself: A read error is possible here, since a much larger clone lies one base away. The chain combines TRBV7-9 with TRBJ2-5, with D tentatively TRBD1 (6 bases). CDR1 SEHNR and CDR2 FQNEAQ come from the germline V gene (reference sequence). The CDR3 is 16 amino acids. The CDR3 loop is CASSTDGGTYQENQYF. The CDR3 nucleotides are TGTGCCAGCAGTACCGATGGGGGCACGTACCAAGAGAACCAGTACTTC.

This clonotype was counted at least ten times. This rearrangement joins TRBV4-3 to TRBJ2-7; 14 nucleotides agree with TRBD2. CDR1 is LGHNA and CDR2 is YSLEER in the germline V gene. The CDR3 totals 16 residues. J lost 1 base, V lost 3 bases, and 2 bases had no gene match. CDR3 region: CASSQGLAGASYEQYF. CDR3 in DNA: TGCGCCAGCAGCCAGGGACTAGCGGGAGCTTCCTACGAGCAGTACTTC.

This clonotype was seen many times. The chain recombines TRBV9 with TRBJ2-1, with TRBD2 matching over 9 bases. With V trimmed by 5 bases and J by 0 bases, 3 bases remained unmatched. There are 15 residues in the CDR3. The germline V gene has CDR1 SGDLS and CDR2 YYNGEE. Here the CDR3 DNA reads TGTGCCAGCAGTCCTAGCGGGGTCTCCTACAATGAGCAGTTCTTC. This translates into CASSPSGVSYNEQFF.

The chain is built from TRBV27 and TRBJ2-7; 8 bases fit TRBD1. The germline CDR1 and CDR2 sequences are MNHEY and SMNVEV (reference sequence). The CDR3 loop spans 15 amino acids. With 4 bases clipped from V and 5 bases from J, the junction kept 10 bases outside the gene matches. In DNA, the CDR3 is TGTGCCAGCAGTTCACAGGGGGAAAGTATCGACGAGCAGTACTTC. Protein product: CASSSQGESIDEQYF.

The chain links TRBV12-3 or TRBV12-4 to TRBJ1-5, with a possible D match to TRBD1 (5 bases). The V end lost 2 bases, the J end lost 4 bases, and 15 bases lay between the germline ends. This CDR3 is built from 16 residues. CDR3 loop: CASSLTDMGENQPQHF. DNA of the CDR3: TGTGCCAGCAGTTTAACCGACATGGGGGAGAATCAGCCCCAGCATTTT.

This clonotype came up many times. This chain connects TRBV7-9 to TRBJ2-5; no reliable D call. Deletions cut 5 bases from V and 5 bases from J, with 12 bases between. Germline-derived CDR1 and CDR2 are SEHNR and FQNEAQ (reference sequence). There are 13 residues in the CDR3. The chain's CDR3 is CASSRINEETQYF. The CDR3 bases are TGTGCCAGCAGCCGAATCAATGAGGAGACCCAGTACTTC.

This clonotype was detected many times. CDR3 region: CSARDQGMEQYF. The CDR3 DNA is TGCAGTGCTAGAGATCAGGGGATGGAGCAGTACTTC. This chain joins TRBV20-1 and TRBJ2-7; possible D gene TRBD1, 6 bases. The CDR3 runs to 12 residues. Trimming took 0 bases from V and 7 from J, leaving 10 bases between them. Germline lookup yields CDR1 DFQATT and CDR2 SNEGSKA (reference sequence).

In its sample, this clonotype was seen many times. The chain has TRBV4-3 and TRBJ2-7, with 7 bases matching TRBD1. The CDR3 length is 15 residues. Germline CDR1 LGHNA, CDR2 YSLEER. V trimming: 1 base; J trimming: 2 bases; junction bases outside the gene matches: 5. The CDR3 region is CASSQGDRGPYEQYF. The DNA for the CDR3 is TGCGCCAGCAGCCAAGGGGACAGAGGACCCTACGAGCAGTACTTC.

The V and J genes are TRBV27 and TRBJ2-7; 9 bases match TRBD2. This CDR3 is built from 14 residues. Germline V gene lookup returns CDR1 MNHEY and CDR2 SMNVEV (reference sequence). Trimming at V came to 5 bases and at J to 4 bases, leaving 6 bases not matched to a gene. CDR3 bases: TGTGCCAGCAGTCGGGGACTAGCACTATACGAGCAGTACTTC. It codes for CASSRGLALYEQYF.

In the case of this clonotype: Given a much more abundant clone one base away, this may be a read error. The CDR3 end shows no conserved phenylalanine or tryptophan, and so a read error is likely. This chain joins TRBV5-6 and TRBJ1-6; D is undetermined. CDR3 length equals 12 residues. The V gene's germline CDR1 is SGHDT and CDR2 YYEEEE. Deletions cut 2 bases from V and 4 bases from J, with 1 base between. The chain's CDR3 is CASSLYNSPLHS. The CDR3 coding sequence is TGTGCCAGCAGCTTATATAATTCACCCCTCCACTCT.

This clonotype was seen at least ten times. The rearrangement links TRBV28 to TRBJ1-2; D may be TRBD1 (6 bases). Germline V gives CDR1 MDHEN, CDR2 SYDVKM. The V and J ends lost 3 bases and 10 bases respectively, with 15 bases between them. This CDR3 has 13 amino acids. CDR3 in DNA: TGTGCCAGCAGTTTTCAGGGGAACTACGACTACACCTTC. Translating gives CASSFQGNYDYTF.

This clonotype was observed at least ten times. The chain links TRBV29-1 to TRBJ2-7; D might be TRBD2 (6 bases). Trimming removed 5 bases at V and 5 bases at J, with 19 bases between. CDR3 size: 14 residues. The germline CDR1 and CDR2 sequences are SQVTM and ANQGSEA. The CDR3 protein is CSVLDRGAGHEQYF. As DNA, the CDR3 is TGCAGCGTTTTAGACCGGGGAGCGGGTCACGAGCAGTACTTC.

This clonotype has a handful of counts. The chain combines TRBV7-9 with TRBJ1-2, with 12 bases that match TRBD1. The V segment lost 4 bases and the J segment 6 bases; nucleotides outside the gene matches: 3. In germline, CDR1 is SEHNR, CDR2 FQNEAQ (reference sequence). The CDR3 contains 14 residues. The CDR3 region is CASSWGTGGDGYTF. DNA for the CDR3: TGTGCCAGCAGCTGGGGGACAGGGGGCGATGGCTACACCTTC.

This clonotype was picked up a small number of times. A much bigger clone sits one base away, suggesting this may be a read error. The chain combines TRBV9 with TRBJ1-1, with 8 bases matching TRBD1. The CDR3 extends over 15 amino acids. CDR1 SGDLS and CDR2 YYNGEE come from the germline V gene. The CDR3 sequence: CASSYSGTGVTVAFF. The CDR3 coding sequence is TGTGCCAGCAGCTATTCCGGGACAGGAGTCACTGTAGCTTTCTTT.

With respect to this clonotype: A much bigger clone sits one base away, suggesting this may be a read error. Given the absence of the conserved phenylalanine or tryptophan at the CDR3 end, a read error is likely. The V call is TRBV19, the J call TRBJ2-1; D possibly corresponds to TRBD2 (5 bases). Germline loops: CDR1 LNHDA, CDR2 SQIVND (reference sequence). CDR3 length: 15 amino acids. The CDR3 is CASSPLDEGYYEQFS. CDR3 DNA sequence: TGTGCCAGTAGTCCCCTGGACGAGGGCTACTATGAGCAGTTCTCC.

This clonotype was counted ten times or more. This chain uses TRBV20-1 with TRBJ1-2, with 8 bases matching TRBD1. The CDR3 covers 16 residues. Germline lookup yields CDR1 DFQATT and CDR2 SNEGSKA (reference sequence). V was clipped by 5 bases and J by 8 bases; unmatched bases: 19. CDR3 residues: CSALPPARDRWGGYTF. The DNA of the CDR3 is TGCAGTGCTTTACCCCCAGCCAGGGACAGGTGGGGCGGCTACACCTTC.

In this sample, this clonotype turned up many times. The rearrangement links TRBV7-9 to TRBJ1-2; a weak D match, TRBD1 (6 bases). V lost 1 base to trimming and J lost 12 bases, with 9 bases between them. CDR1 and CDR2 from the germline V gene are SEHNR and FQNEAQ (reference sequence). This CDR3 contains 11 residues. The CDR3 loop is CASSLDRDHTF. CDR3 nucleotides: TGTGCCAGCAGCTTAGACAGGGACCACACCTTC.

The DNA for the CDR3 is TGCAGTGCTAGCTCCGTTAAGGACTATTACAATGAGCAGTTCTTC. Translated: CSASSVKDYYNEQFF. The V call is TRBV20-1, the J call TRBJ2-1, with D possibly TRBD2 on 6 matching bases. Trimming took off 3 bases at V and 4 bases at J, with 16 bases between the two ends. Per the germline V gene, CDR1 is DFQATT and CDR2 is SNEGSKA (reference sequence). This CDR3 spans 15 amino acids.

This clonotype was detected ten times or more. The chain is built from TRBV11-1 and TRBJ2-3; either TRBD1 or TRBD2 may supply D (5 bases each). Trimming stripped 4 bases from V and 7 bases from J, with 15 bases between. This CDR3 spans 14 amino acids. Germline V lookup: CDR1 SGHAT, CDR2 FQDESV (reference sequence). The CDR3 DNA reads TGTGCCAGCAGCTCCGAGGGGCTGCCCAATACGCAGTATTTT. Amino acid sequence: CASSSEGLPNTQYF.

This clonotype was picked up many times. The CDR3 is CASSYKRGVTDTQYF. For the CDR3, the DNA is TGTGCCAGCAGTTACAAGCGGGGGGTCACAGATACGCAGTATTTT. The chain is built from TRBV6-5 and TRBJ2-3, with 9 bases identical to TRBD2. Germline CDR1 reads MNHEY; CDR2 reads SVGAGI. The V and J ends lost 2 bases and 2 bases, in that order; junction bases with no gene match: 2. This CDR3 is built from 15 residues.

There are many counts of this clonotype. The chain uses TRBV28 and TRBJ2-4, with D tentatively TRBD1 (5 bases). This CDR3 contains 14 residues. Trimming cost V 7 bases and J 0 bases, with 10 bases left between them. From germline, CDR1 is MDHEN and CDR2 SYDVKM. The CDR3 DNA reads TGTGCCAGCAACGGACACTTAGCCAAAAACATTCAGTACTTC. This encodes CASNGHLAKNIQYF.

Many counts were recorded for this clonotype. The rearrangement links TRBV6-5 to TRBJ2-7; TRBD1 matches at 8 bases. The V gene end was trimmed by 8 bases and the J gene end by 2 bases; junction bases not matched to a gene: 5. Germline V CDR1 and CDR2: MNHEY, SVGAGI. The CDR3 runs to 13 residues. CDR3 nucleotide sequence: TGTGCCAGCGGTGGACAGGGAACCTACGAGCAGTACTTC. This sequence encodes CASGGQGTYEQYF.

This clonotype was recorded many times. The V and J genes are TRBV7-2 and TRBJ2-7; D might be TRBD1 or TRBD2, each matching 5 bases. Trimming removed 3 bases from V and 6 bases from J, with 15 bases in between. Germline lookup yields CDR1 SGHTA and CDR2 FQGNSA. The CDR3 runs to 14 residues. Here the CDR3 reads CASSFRGTVSEQYF. CDR3 nucleotides: TGTGCCAGCAGCTTTCGGGGCACCGTCTCCGAGCAGTACTTC.

This clonotype was counted many times. The chain combines TRBV10-3 with TRBJ2-6; 8 nucleotides agree with TRBD2. The CDR3 is 21 residues long. Germline V gives CDR1 ENHRY, CDR2 SYGVKD. Losses at the gene ends were 0 bases for V and 1 base for J; bases not matched to a gene: 14. The chain's CDR3 is CAISESRTSPEEGSGANVLTF. As DNA, the CDR3 is TGTGCCATCAGTGAGTCCAGGACTAGCCCAGAGGAGGGGTCTGGGGCCAACGTCCTGACTTTC.